A single sample is the source of the 2 T cell receptor beta chains below, sequenced in a study of T cells in Graves' hyperthyroidism and ophthalmopathy (dated by TCRdb to the late 2010s). The method was multiplex PCR. Sequenced using an Illumina HiSeq 2000. Amplification of TCR beta CDR3 regions was carried out from RNA transcripts. For the first round of RT-PCR on the TCR CDR3, the HTBI primer set was used together with the Qiagen OneStep RT-PCR kit. In TCRdb, the public reads were trimmed at Q25 with fastp and aligned with MiXCR, with productive beta chains retained. Identical CDR3 protein sequences are pooled into one entry, listed with their most common genes and DNA. Here the sample has more than 500,000 distinct CDR3 sequences; approximately 48% occur a single time. Clones ranked in the top ten supply around 47% of the sample. The sequenced material came from peripheral blood or thyroid tissue (not recorded which). All receptors come from an adult woman with Graves' disease, either hyperthyroidism or ophthalmopathy (not recorded which).

This clonotype was seen many times. The CDR3: CASSRDGNTIYF. The CDR3 nucleotides read TGTGCCAGCAGTCGGGACGGAAACACCATATATTTT. The V call is TRBV2, the J call TRBJ1-3, with a weak D call TRBD1 (5 bases). The length of the CDR3 is 12 residues. V was pared by 5 bases and J by 4 bases, with 6 bases between. Germline loops: CDR1 SNHLY, CDR2 FYNNEI.

The DNA of the CDR3 is TGTGCCAGCAGCTCAAGACTAGCGGGACACCAACGGGAGACCCAGTACTTC. This sequence encodes CASSSRLAGHQRETQYF. The chain recombines TRBV13 with TRBJ2-5; 11 bases map to TRBD2. CDR1 and CDR2 (germline): PRHDT, FYEKMQ (reference sequence). Losses at the gene ends were 4 bases for V and 5 bases for J; bases not matched to a gene: 12. The length of the CDR3 is 17 residues.